The rows below give T cell receptor beta chains drawn from one sample of a study of T-cell reconstitution after alpha-beta-depleted transplantation in children. TCRdb fed the PCR reads into MiXCR, producing one record per CDR3 protein. The sample yields about 370,000 distinct CDR3 sequences, around 20% seen once. The source was PBMCs from the stem cell graft donor, collected from the stem cell graft. The receptor set was obtained from a human donor who donated a stem cell graft to a child with acute myeloid leukemia. Both conserved end residues are part of each CDR3. Each record gives: V gene, D gene, clone size, J gene, CDR3 length, CDR3 protein, CDR3 DNA. D genes are given only for firm matches. Where a row states a size, it is once, few, many or the class of an expanded clone; other rows omit it.

TRBV10-3,-,few,TRBJ1-4,14,CASRLEGHNEKLFF,TGTGCCAGCCGGTTGGAGGGCCATAATGAAAAACTGTTTTTT
TRBV15,TRBD2,-,TRBJ2-1,15,CATSREQAGEGEQFF,TGTGCCACCAGCAGAGAGCAAGCGGGAGAGGGTGAGCAGTTCTTC
TRBV28,-,few,TRBJ2-1,13,CASSSKYGPEQFF,TGTGCCAGCAGTTCCAAGTACGGGCCTGAGCAGTTCTTC
TRBV10-3,-,-,TRBJ2-7,14,CAISTGTKSYEQYF,TGTGCCATCAGCACCGGGACAAAGTCCTACGAGCAGTACTTC
TRBV20-1,-,-,TRBJ2-7,11,CSAGDLREQYF,TGCAGTGCCGGGGACCTCCGCGAGCAGTACTTC
TRBV5-8,TRBD1,few,TRBJ1-4,16,CASSARPGQGEEKLFF,TGTGCCAGCAGCGCTCGACCTGGACAGGGAGAAGAAAAACTGTTTTTT
TRBV7-2,-,few,TRBJ2-3,14,CASSLATVGDTQYF,TGTGCCAGCAGCTTAGCTACGGTGGGAGATACGCAGTATTTT
TRBV7-8,-,-,TRBJ1-1,13,CASSLLVGPEAFF,TGTGCCAGCAGCTTACTGGTGGGCCCTGAAGCTTTCTTT
TRBV18,TRBD2,many,TRBJ2-7,13,CASSPSGGYEQYF,TGTGCCAGCTCACCATCGGGGGGCTACGAGCAGTACTTC
TRBV2,TRBD1,-,TRBJ2-3,16,CASSGVRTGGEDTQYF,TGTGCCAGCAGTGGAGTGAGGACAGGGGGCGAAGATACGCAGTATTTT
TRBV12-3/TRBV12-4,-,-,TRBJ1-6,17,CASSQHPPGINFSPLHF,TGTGCCAGCAGCCAACACCCCCCCGGGATCAACTTTTCACCCCTCCACTTT
TRBV15,TRBD1,few,TRBJ2-3,14,CATSGDRGRDTQYF,TGTGCCACCAGTGGGGACAGGGGGCGGGATACGCAGTATTTT
TRBV20-1,-,many,TRBJ2-1,11,CSARGVGEQFF,TGCAGTGCTAGGGGGGTGGGTGAGCAGTTCTTC
TRBV27,-,-,TRBJ1-5,13,CASSPKQGAPQHF,TGTGCCAGCAGTCCGAAACAGGGAGCGCCCCAGCATTTT
TRBV4-3,TRBD2,-,TRBJ2-1,18,CASSQDSTSGRFNNEQFF,TGCGCCAGCAGCCAAGATTCGACTAGCGGGAGATTCAACAATGAGCAGTTCTTC
TRBV10-1,-,-,TRBJ2-7,14,CASSESRGAYEQYF,TGCGCCAGCAGTGAGTCCAGGGGGGCCTACGAGCAGTACTTC
TRBV12-3/TRBV12-4,TRBD2,-,TRBJ2-2,15,CASSPDAGGTGELFF,TGTGCCAGCAGTCCTGATGCGGGAGGGACCGGGGAGCTGTTTTTT
TRBV7-9,-,-,TRBJ2-1,16,CASYTGEVLAYNEQFF,TGTGCCAGCTATACCGGGGAGGTTCTTGCCTACAATGAGCAGTTCTTC
TRBV7-8,-,-,TRBJ2-1,14,CASRQDQPMDEQFF,TGTGCCAGCAGACAAGACCAGCCTATGGATGAGCAGTTCTTC
TRBV10-3,TRBD2,-,TRBJ2-1,14,CAISVLAGSDEQFF,TGTGCCATCAGTGTGCTAGCGGGAAGCGATGAGCAGTTCTTC